What follows describes a single T cell receptor beta chain. This sample is part of a study of blood T cell repertoires in COVID-19. Study overall: The study drew acute and convalescent COVID-19 samples from the United States, Italy and Spain. In each case, the material was cDNA or gDNA derived from T cells, B-cell-depleted T cells, or PBMCs.

Per the study methods: Estimation of nucleated cell counts was performed using reference gene primer amplification. Sequencing used immunoSEQ multiplex PCR; TCRdb keeps in-frame clones, though not all of them. V and J calls and clone size are given by that table; D and trimming were obtained from the DNA. This table has fewer than 250,000 clones, roughly 79% appearing once. The germline V gene has CDR1 SGHDN and CDR2 FVKESK. Between the trimmed V and J ends, which lost 4 bases and 2 bases, there was a span of 16 bases. CDR3 length: 16 residues. The rearrangement uses TRBV14 and TRBJ2-3; D possibly corresponds to TRBD2 (6 bases). The source material was peripheral blood. The receptor's source is an elderly woman with acute or convalescent COVID-19. The CDR3 sequence is CASSLTGLRNTDTQYF. The DNA of the CDR3 is TGTGCCAGCAGCCTAACGGGACTCCGGAACACAGATACGCAGTATTTT.